This TCR beta chain originates from a study of blood T cell repertoires in COVID-19. For the study at large: Sources were T cells, B-cell-depleted T cells, or PBMCs; the material itself was cDNA or gDNA.

Germline assignment: CDR1 SGHTS and CDR2 YDEGEE. Trimming left V 0 bases short and J 3 bases short, with 7 bases between. This CDR3 contains 13 residues. The authors' processing: Reference gene primer amplification in the assay estimated nucleated cell counts. Only in-frame clones appear in the TCRdb table, and some are missing; sequencing was by immunoSEQ multiplex PCR. That table furnishes V, J and clone size, whereas the DNA furnished D and trimming. The table includes about 65,000 clones, approximately 78% detected once. The receptor's source is a man aged 80 or over with acute or convalescent COVID-19. The material sequenced was peripheral blood. The chain couples TRBV5-8 to TRBJ2-7; possible D gene TRBD1, 5 bases. Written as DNA, the CDR3 is TGTGCCAGCAGCTTGGGGGGCAACTACGAGCAGTACTTC. As protein: CASSLGGNYEQYF.